This T cell receptor (beta chain) was obtained from a study of shared clonotypes between healthy human individuals. The study's findings and limits: Estimated richness was generally greater in naive than memory subsets.

This CDR3 has 16 residues. From germline, CDR1 is SEHNR and CDR2 FQNEAQ (reference sequence). The V end lost 5 bases, the J end lost 7 bases, and 21 bases lay between the germline ends. Sequencing used immunoSEQ multiplex PCR; TCRdb keeps in-frame clones, though not all of them. The sample holds 300,000 to 400,000 clones, about 74% seen once. On this clone itself: Its antigen is not identified.

Recent vaccinations or acute infections were absent in the healthy HIV-negative adult donors. Only Caucasian adults living in Nashville, Tennessee made up the donor group. The chain links TRBV7-9 to TRBJ2-1; D might be TRBD1 or TRBD2, each matching 7 bases. The receptor was isolated from a man aged 30 to 39 in good health. Sequencing used memory CD4+ T cells sorted from blood. The subset: CD45RA-negative fraction. The DNA for the CDR3 is TGTGCCAGCAGCACCCGGGACAGCCTCGGGGGGAATGAGCAGTTCTTC. It specifies CASSTRDSLGGNEQFF.